This T cell receptor beta chain came from a study of blood T cell repertoires in COVID-19. Study context: The United States, Italy and Spain were the sources of the acute and convalescent COVID-19 samples. T cells, B-cell-depleted T cells, or PBMCs supplied cDNA or gDNA.

Germline values: CDR1 SGHNT, CDR2 YYREEE (reference sequence). CDR3 length: 14 residues. V shed 4 bases and J 3 bases; nucleotides not matched to a gene: 6. Study processing details: Reference gene primer amplification gave nucleated cell count estimates. Repertoires were generated with immunoSEQ multiplex PCR, while TCRdb's copy carries only in-frame clones and drops some. That table gives V, J and clone size, and the DNA gave D and trimming. The table includes 20,000 to 25,000 clones, more than 80% detected once. The sample holds one count of this clone. The sequenced sample was peripheral blood. The chain couples TRBV5-4 to TRBJ2-7; 8 nucleotides line up with TRBD2. The TCR was taken from a human donor in a cohort sampled during active COVID-19. In nucleotides, the CDR3 is TGTGCCAGCAGCCCGACCGGGGGGGGCTACGAGCAGTACTTC. The encoded protein is CASSPTGGGYEQYF.